This TCR beta chain was sequenced in a study of patients and donors after allogeneic stem cell transplantation. Trimming took 6 bases from V and 1 from J; bases not matched to a gene: 2. Germline V gives CDR1 SGHTA, CDR2 FQGNSA. There are 15 residues in the CDR3. TCRdb re-called the RT-PCR reads through MiXCR, storing one row per CDR3 protein. This repertoire shows about 25,000 distinct CDR3 sequences, 8.1% found once; its top ten account for less than 50%. In this sample, this clonotype turned up many times. V and J are TRBV7-2 and TRBJ2-2; 10 bases are a match to TRBD2. The clonotype originates from a human donor who was either an allogeneic HSCT recipient or a stem cell or donor lymphocyte infusion donor (not recorded which). It is not recorded whose cells these are; they may come from a transplant donor. The source material was blood, either unsorted or a sorted T cell fraction (not recorded which). The DNA for the CDR3 is TGTGCCAGCAGTTGGACTAGCGGGAACACCGGGGAGCTGTTTTTT. Translated, it gives CASSWTSGNTGELFF.